This T cell receptor (beta chain) was recorded in a study of chronic HIV infection and antiretroviral therapy. At least ten counts were recorded for this clonotype. In TCRdb, the 5' RACE reads were re-called with MiXCR into one record per CDR3 protein. This table has tens of thousands of distinct CDR3 sequences, about 7.4% appearing once. V lost 5 bases, J lost 2 bases, and 13 bases lay in between. The CDR3 has 14 residues. Germline V gene sequence: CDR1 SGHTA, CDR2 FQGNSA. This receptor was obtained from an adult who had HIV and had not received antiretroviral therapy, or was an uninfected healthy control (not recorded which). The J gene is TRBJ2-7, the V gene TRBV7-2; the D is unclear. The sequenced material came from peripheral blood. CDR3: CASSRSDFTYEQYF. In DNA form, the CDR3 reads TGTGCCAGCAGCCGGTCCGACTTTACCTACGAGCAGTACTTC.